Below are 9 T cell receptor beta chains sequenced from a single sample in a study of immune reconstitution after stem cell transplant in scleroderma. TCRdb re-derived calls from the RT-PCR reads in MiXCR, one entry per CDR3 protein. The sample yields about 5,600 distinct CDR3 sequences, 7.5% to 9% seen once. Sampling was conducted before or after autologous hematopoietic stem cell transplantation (not recorded which). These receptor sequences come from a male donor with systemic sclerosis.

This clonotype is labeled medium-sized. This chain joins TRBV19 and TRBJ2-5; TRBD1 might be the D (5 bases). The CDR3 sequence is 12 residues long. Trimming pared 8 bases from V and 5 bases from J, leaving 12 bases between. Per germline, CDR1 LNHDA and CDR2 SQIVND (reference sequence). In DNA, the CDR3 is TGTGCCAGTGGGGCTAGTTCGGAGACCCAGTACTTC. This gives the protein CASGASSETQYF.

CDR3 loop: CASSLGGTENQPQHF. The DNA of the CDR3 is TGCGCCAGCAGCTTGGGCGGGACAGAAAATCAGCCCCAGCATTTT. The V and J genes are TRBV5-1 and TRBJ1-5; 7 bases are shared with TRBD1. The CDR3 runs to 15 residues. CDR1 is SGHRS and CDR2 is YFSETQ in the germline V gene. Trimming took 0 bases from V and 4 from J; bases not matched to a gene: 4.

This clonotype is medium-sized within its sample. The DNA of the CDR3 is TGTGCCAGCAGTTTACGCGGGGATACGCAGTATTTT. As protein: CASSLRGDTQYF. The rearrangement links TRBV12-3 or TRBV12-4 to TRBJ2-3; TRBD2 is a possible D gene (5 bases). The CDR3 totals 12 residues. V lost 2 bases, J lost 6 bases, and 6 bases lay in between.

V and J are TRBV5-1 and TRBJ2-1; TRBD1 agrees at 7 bases. There are 13 residues in the CDR3. The trim removed 7 bases at V and 5 bases at J, leaving 6 bases unmatched. Germline lookup yields CDR1 SGHRS and CDR2 YFSETQ. CDR3 residues: CASLGTENNEQFF. CDR3 nucleotides: TGCGCCAGCCTCGGGACAGAGAACAATGAGCAGTTCTTC. Together with reference TRBV5-1 and TRBJ2-1, the CDR3 gives the full variable domain: KAGVTQTPRYLIKTRGQQVTLSCSPISGHRSVSWYQQTPGQGLQFLFEYFSETQRNKGNFPGRFSGRQFSNSRSEMNVSTLELGDSALYLCASLGTENNEQFFGPGTRLTVL.

J is TRBJ2-5 and V is TRBV7-6; the D gene is possibly TRBD1 (6 bases). Germline V gene data show CDR1 as SGHVS and CDR2 as FNYEAQ. The V and J ends lost 4 bases and 3 bases respectively, with 15 bases between them. This CDR3 contains 15 residues. The DNA of the CDR3 is TGTGCCAGCAGCTCCTTCAGGGGCGATAAAGAGACCCAGTACTTC. It translates to CASSSFRGDKETQYF.

By frequency in the sample, this clonotype is medium-sized. The chain couples TRBV5-1 to TRBJ2-3; no reliable D call. CDR3 length: 14 amino acids. V lost 4 bases and J 4 bases, leaving 13 bases between the germline ends. CDR1 SGHRS and CDR2 YFSETQ come from the germline V gene. CDR3 in DNA: TGCGCCAGCAGCCCAGCGACTGGGTCAGATACGCAGTATTTT. It is translated as CASSPATGSDTQYF. Based on the CDR3 plus reference TRBV5-1 and TRBJ2-3, the full variable domain is KAGVTQTPRYLIKTRGQQVTLSCSPISGHRSVSWYQQTPGQGLQFLFEYFSETQRNKGNFPGRFSGRQFSNSRSEMNVSTLELGDSALYLCASSPATGSDTQYFGPGTRLTVL.

This clonotype has a handful of counts. The chain carries TRBV29-1 and TRBJ1-6; D is ambiguous. The germline V gene encodes CDR1 SQVTM and CDR2 ANQGSEA. The CDR3 totals 14 residues. The V gene lost 7 bases and the J gene lost 8 bases, with 18 bases spanning the gap. In DNA, the CDR3 is TGCAGCGCTCGATTCTGGTCCGAAGATTCACCCCTCCACTTT. Its translation: CSARFWSEDSPLHF. Full variable domain (rest looked up from reference TRBV29-1 and TRBJ1-6): SAVISQKPSRDICQRGTSLTIQCQVDSQVTMMFWYRQQPGQSLTLIATANQGSEATYESGFVIDKFPISRPNLTFSTLTVSNMSPEDSSIYLCSARFWSEDSPLHFGNGTRLTVT.

This clonotype qualifies as medium-sized. V is TRBV7-6 and J is TRBJ2-1; no firm D call. Germline V gene data show CDR1 as SGHVS and CDR2 as FNYEAQ. Deletions cut 4 bases from V and 0 bases from J, with 7 bases between. This CDR3 contains 14 residues. The CDR3 nucleotides are TGTGCCAGCAGCTCCTTAGGCTCCTACAATGAGCAGTTCTTC. Translation gives CASSSLGSYNEQFF.

By share, this clonotype counts as medium-sized. This rearrangement joins TRBV20-1 to TRBJ1-1; D unresolved. CDR1 and CDR2 from the germline V gene are DFQATT and SNEGSKA (reference sequence). There are 13 residues in the CDR3. The V and J ends lost 5 bases and 1 base respectively, with 11 bases between them. The CDR3 DNA follows: TGCAGTGCTGGTAGACGGGGGAACACTGAAGCTTTCTTT. It codes for CSAGRRGNTEAFF.